This T cell receptor beta chain was sequenced for a study of blood T cell repertoires in COVID-19. Overall study context: Sites across the United States, Italy and Spain contributed samples from acute and convalescent COVID-19. Sample material is recorded as cDNA or gDNA derived from T cells, B-cell-depleted T cells, or PBMCs.

Assignment of participants to cohorts was predicated upon participant-reported clinical history. This clone came up a few times. Between the trimmed V and J ends, which lost 6 bases and 3 bases, there was a span of 8 bases. The CDR3 sequence is 12 residues long. Germline-derived CDR1 and CDR2 are SEHNR and FQNEAQ (reference sequence). The protocol was immunoSEQ multiplex PCR, while the TCRdb copy is restricted to in-frame clones and leaves out a portion. The repertoire holds around 130,000 clones, with around four fifths as singletons. This rearrangement joins TRBV7-9 to TRBJ1-1; D might be TRBD1 (5 bases). Material for sequencing was PBMCs or T cells enriched from blood (not recorded which). The receptor was derived from a man aged 35 to 55 with acute COVID-19. The CDR3 DNA sequence: TGTGCCAGCAGGACCAGGGACACTGAAGCTTTCTTT. Protein sequence: CASRTRDTEAFF.